One sample yielded the 21 T cell receptor beta chains listed below, sequenced in a study of response to subunit inactivated influenza vaccine. MiXCR, applied by TCRdb to the RT-PCR reads, yields one record per CDR3 protein. The sample includes 500,000 or so distinct CDR3 sequences, approximately 15% of them seen just once. Sample: CD4+ T cells sorted from PBMCs, taken approximately 25 months after vaccination. These receptors all stem from a man in his fifties or sixties who received an inactivated influenza vaccine.

The gene calls are TRBV9 and TRBJ1-1; perhaps TRBD1 as D (6 bases). This CDR3 contains 15 residues. Germline assignment: CDR1 SGDLS and CDR2 YYNGEE. V lost 2 bases and J 3 bases, leaving 14 bases between the germline ends. CDR3 protein: CASSVKTGWDTEAFF. The DNA of the CDR3 is TGTGCCAGCAGCGTTAAAACAGGGTGGGACACTGAAGCTTTCTTT.

This clonotype was counted between two and nine times. The chain uses TRBV7-9 and TRBJ2-7, with 8 bases fitting TRBD1. V trimming: 1 base; J trimming: 6 bases; junction bases outside the gene matches: 11. From germline, CDR1 is SEHNR and CDR2 FQNEAQ (reference sequence). The CDR3 totals 16 residues. The CDR3 region has the DNA TGTGCCAGCAGCTTAGAGTCCGGACAGGGTAGAGCCGAGCAGTACTTC. It encodes CASSLESGQGRAEQYF.

This clonotype was picked up many times. The chain carries TRBV20-1 and TRBJ2-3, with 9 bases identical to TRBD2. V was clipped by 0 bases and J by 4 bases; unmatched bases: 5. CDR3 length: 15 residues. Germline V gives CDR1 DFQATT, CDR2 SNEGSKA (reference sequence). The CDR3 sequence is CSARDEGLASDTQYF. DNA for the CDR3: TGCAGTGCTAGAGATGAGGGACTAGCCTCAGATACGCAGTATTTT.

This clonotype came up a few times. The gene calls are TRBV30 and TRBJ1-6, with TRBD1 identical over 8 bases. Germline V gene data show CDR1 as GTSNPN and CDR2 as SVGIG (reference sequence). The V gene end was trimmed by 3 bases and the J gene end by 8 bases; junction bases not matched to a gene: 9. The CDR3 sequence is 15 residues long. The CDR3 loop is CAWSPGTGGYSPLHF. The CDR3 DNA sequence: TGTGCCTGGAGCCCAGGAACAGGGGGATATTCACCCCTCCACTTT.

This chain joins TRBV12-3 or TRBV12-4 and TRBJ2-3; weak D call: TRBD2 (6 bases). This CDR3 has 15 amino acids. Trimming shortened V by 4 bases and J by 2 bases, and 13 bases separated the two germline ends. The CDR3 sequence: CASSSGGGFTDTQYF. In DNA, the CDR3 is TGTGCCAGCAGTTCCGGGGGAGGTTTCACAGATACGCAGTATTTT.

Only a few counts were recorded for this clonotype. The V and J genes are TRBV6-2 or TRBV6-3 and TRBJ2-2; unclear D gene. The CDR3 covers 15 residues. Looked up from germline, CDR1 is MNHEY and CDR2 is SVGEGT. Trimming cost V 2 bases and J 5 bases, with 12 bases left between them. The CDR3 nucleotides read TGTGCCAGCAGTTACGAGCAGCGACGGACCGGGGAGCTGTTTTTT. Translated: CASSYEQRRTGELFF.

The CDR3 loop reads CASRADRIYGYTF. For the CDR3, the DNA is TGTGCCAGCAGGGCGGACAGAATCTATGGCTACACCTTC. The chain uses TRBV12-3 or TRBV12-4 and TRBJ1-2; D is perhaps TRBD1 (6 bases). CDR3 size: 13 residues. V gave up 6 bases and J gave up 4 bases, with 12 bases separating them.

This clonotype was found a few times. The gene calls are TRBV7-2 and TRBJ1-3; D ambiguous. Trimming left V 6 bases short and J 1 base short, with 7 bases between. CDR3 length: 13 amino acids. Germline CDR1 and CDR2: SGHTA and FQGNSA. The CDR3 region is CASRTASGNTIYF. In DNA form, the CDR3 reads TGTGCCAGCAGGACTGCATCTGGAAACACCATATATTTT.

This clonotype was counted at least ten times. The rearrangement links TRBV6-5 to TRBJ2-7, with 9 bases matching TRBD1. CDR3 length equals 15 residues. V trimming: 4 bases; J trimming: 0 bases; junction bases outside the gene matches: 4. CDR1 and CDR2 from the germline V gene are MNHEY and SVGAGI. CDR3 nucleotides: TGTGCCAGCAGTTTCGACAGGGGGATCTCCTACGAGCAGTACTTC. As protein: CASSFDRGISYEQYF.

The rearrangement links TRBV3-1 to TRBJ2-1; 8 bases fit TRBD2. Germline V lookup: CDR1 LGHDT, CDR2 YNNKEL (reference sequence). After removal of 1 base from V and 6 bases from J, the junction contained 14 bases not matched to a gene. The CDR3 loop spans 18 amino acids. Written as DNA, the CDR3 is TGTGCCAGCAGCCAAGGGCCGGTTCGGGGGGGCCGTGGCAATGAGCAGTTCTTC. Encoded protein: CASSQGPVRGGRGNEQFF.

In this sample, this clonotype turned up a few times. The chain employs TRBV20-1 and TRBJ2-5; the match to TRBD2 covers 13 bases. V shed 2 bases, J shed 6 bases, and the junction held 9 bases outside the gene matches. This CDR3 has 16 residues. Germline V gene lookup returns CDR1 DFQATT and CDR2 SNEGSKA (reference sequence). For the CDR3, the DNA is TGCAGTGCTAGAAAAACACTAGCGGGGGGGCGAAAGACCCAGTACTTC. It translates to CSARKTLAGGRKTQYF.

This clonotype was picked up many times. This chain joins TRBV6-6 and TRBJ1-1, with 11 positions matching TRBD1. This CDR3 comprises 14 residues. Germline CDR1 MNHNY, CDR2 SVGAGI (reference sequence). V trimming: 7 bases; J trimming: 10 bases; junction bases outside the gene matches: 11. The CDR3 region has the DNA TGTGCCAGCACCACCCCTGGCGGGACAGGGGGAGCTTTCTTT. This encodes CASTTPGGTGGAFF.

This clonotype was recorded many times. The rearrangement links TRBV4-3 to TRBJ2-3; D is uncertain. The germline V gene has CDR1 LGHNA and CDR2 YSLEER. This CDR3 is built from 16 residues. V dropped 4 bases and J dropped 0 bases, with 14 bases sitting between them. Here the CDR3 DNA reads TGCGCCAGCAGCCTAGATGCTGTATCTAGCACAGATACGCAGTATTTT. Protein sequence: CASSLDAVSSTDTQYF.

The chain joins TRBV4-3 to TRBJ1-1; D is unresolved. Trimming removed 0 bases from V and 11 bases from J, with 13 bases in between. Germline values: CDR1 LGHNA, CDR2 YSLEER. This CDR3 is 13 amino acids long. CDR3 sequence (DNA): TGCGCCAGCAGCCAAGAATTGGCAGGTCACGCTTTCTTT. Amino acid sequence: CASSQELAGHAFF.

This clonotype was detected many times. V usage is TRBV29-1 and J usage is TRBJ2-3; 7 bases agree with TRBD2. Germline trimming cut 7 bases from V and 0 bases from J; bases unmatched to any gene: 7. CDR3 size: 14 residues. Germline values: CDR1 SQVTM, CDR2 ANQGSEA. CDR3 in amino acids: CSATGLTSTDTQYF. Here the CDR3 DNA reads TGCAGCGCCACGGGACTAACTAGCACAGATACGCAGTATTTT.

This chain uses TRBV29-1 with TRBJ2-7; D is uncertain. The V and J ends lost 4 bases and 0 bases respectively, with 10 bases between them. Germline loops: CDR1 SQVTM, CDR2 ANQGSEA. CDR3 length: 13 amino acids. In DNA form, the CDR3 reads TGCAGCGTTGGTCGGCGACCCTCCTACGAGCAGTACTTC. It specifies CSVGRRPSYEQYF.

This clonotype was found many times. The genes are TRBV6-5 and TRBJ2-3, with 8 bases fitting TRBD2. The CDR3 contains 15 residues. CDR1 is MNHEY and CDR2 is SVGAGI in the germline V gene. Trimming took 0 bases from V and 6 from J; bases not matched to a gene: 5. The DNA for the CDR3 is TGTGCCAGCAGTTACTCACTAGCGGAGGTGGATACGCAGTATTTT. Protein: CASSYSLAEVDTQYF.

This clonotype has a handful of counts. The CDR3 region is CASSKGLAVDTQYF. Written as DNA, the CDR3 is TGTGCCAGCAGCAAGGGACTAGCGGTGGATACGCAGTATTTT. The chain recombines TRBV11-2 with TRBJ2-3, with TRBD2 matching 11 bases. Germline V lookup: CDR1 SGHAT, CDR2 FQNNGV. After removal of 5 bases from V and 6 bases from J, the junction contained 4 bases not matched to a gene. The CDR3 totals 14 residues.

The rearrangement joins TRBV5-1 to TRBJ2-3; D is unresolved. The germline V and J ends were trimmed by 3 bases and 0 bases, with 11 bases remaining between them. This CDR3 spans 15 amino acids. The germline V gene has CDR1 SGHRS and CDR2 YFSETQ. CDR3 DNA sequence: TGCGCCAGCAGCTATGGCAGATTAAGCACAGATACGCAGTATTTT. Translating it yields CASSYGRLSTDTQYF.

This rearrangement joins TRBV9 to TRBJ2-5; 9 positions agree with TRBD2. The junction had 8 bases not matched to a gene; V was cut back by 0 bases and J by 5 bases. Germline assignment: CDR1 SGDLS and CDR2 YYNGEE. This CDR3 contains 16 residues. For the CDR3, the DNA is TGTGCCAGCAGCGTAGACCTAGCGGGAAGTTGGGAGACCCAGTACTTC. Protein product: CASSVDLAGSWETQYF.

This clonotype was seen a handful of times. V usage is TRBV7-2 and J usage is TRBJ2-1; 16 nucleotides line up with TRBD2. V was clipped by 11 bases and J by 1 base; unmatched bases: 2. The CDR3 consists of 15 residues. CDR1 and CDR2 (germline): SGHTA, FQGNSA. CDR3: CASGLAGGSYNEQFF. The CDR3 bases are TGTGCCTCGGGACTAGCGGGAGGGTCCTACAATGAGCAGTTCTTC.